This passage covers 25 T cell receptor beta chains from one sample sequenced in a study of shared clonotypes between healthy human individuals (dated by TCRdb to the early 2020s). Libraries were built with the immunoSEQ multiplex PCR assay. This immuneACCESS table, as held by TCRdb, lists in-frame sequences with V and J called but not all clones. Of the missing ones, under half trace to an unresolved V gene in checked studies; the others have no known cause. This sample has about 1 million clones in its table, and more than 65% of those were observed once. Jointly, the top ten make up approximately 1.5% of the sample. The sequenced sample consisted of memory CD4+ T cells sorted from blood. This specimen's cell subset or site label, per the study, means: CD45RA-negative fraction. Source of these receptors: a man aged 18 to 29 in good health.

The rearrangement uses TRBV7-2 and TRBJ2-2; TRBD2 agrees at 12 bases. V was clipped by 6 bases and J by 1 base; unmatched bases: 6. Germline loops: CDR1 SGHTA, CDR2 FQGNSA. This CDR3 region has 17 residues. In DNA form, the CDR3 reads TGTGCCAGCAGGGGCGGACTAGCGGGGAAGAACACCGGGGAGCTGTTTTTT. Amino acids: CASRGGLAGKNTGELFF.

The chain uses TRBV6-6 and TRBJ2-7, with 10 nucleotides matching TRBD2. After removal of 0 bases from V and 3 bases from J, the junction contained 5 bases not matched to a gene. The germline V gene has CDR1 MNHNY and CDR2 SVGAGI (reference sequence). The CDR3 runs 16 residues. The DNA of the CDR3 is TGTGCCAGCAGTTACTCCAGACTAGCGGGCGTCTACGAGCAGTACTTC. Its translation: CASSYSRLAGVYEQYF.

This chain connects TRBV28 to TRBJ2-3; 12 nucleotides align to TRBD2. Germline trimming cut 5 bases from V and 3 bases from J; bases unmatched to any gene: 3. Germline V gene data show CDR1 as MDHEN and CDR2 as SYDVKM. The CDR3 length is 15 residues. CDR3 amino acids: CASSLAGGPTDTQYF. The CDR3 DNA reads TGTGCCAGCAGTCTAGCGGGGGGGCCTACAGATACGCAGTATTTT.

This clone turned up a few times. The chain employs TRBV19 and TRBJ1-5; the match to TRBD1 covers 10 bases. With 7 bases clipped from V and 2 bases from J, the junction kept 5 bases outside the gene matches. This CDR3 region has 15 residues. Germline values: CDR1 LNHDA, CDR2 SQIVND (reference sequence). For the CDR3, the DNA is TGTGCCAGTACTACCGGGACAGGGGGCAATCAGCCCCAGCATTTT. The encoded protein is CASTTGTGGNQPQHF.

The rearrangement links TRBV30 to TRBJ2-7, with D uncertain. Germline V gene data show CDR1 as GTSNPN and CDR2 as SVGIG (reference sequence). V was clipped by 3 bases and J by 7 bases, with 13 bases between them. The CDR3 contains 12 residues. CDR3 nucleotide sequence: TGTGCCTGGAGGGATAGGTCCGGGGAGCAGTACTTC. This translates into CAWRDRSGEQYF.

Regarding this clone: A far more abundant clone sits one base away, making this likely a read error. V gene TRBV11-2 combines with J gene TRBJ1-6; D gene uncertain. With 6 bases removed from V and 8 bases from J, the gap between germline ends came to 2 bases. The CDR3 length is 10 residues. In germline, CDR1 is SGHAT, CDR2 FQNNGV. DNA of the CDR3: TGTGCCAGCAGGTATTCACCCCTCCACTTT. Protein sequence: CASRYSPLHF.

The chain is built from TRBV6-1 and TRBJ2-3; D is ambiguous. With 11 bases removed from V and 1 base from J, the gap between germline ends came to 13 bases. Germline CDR1 and CDR2: MNHNS and SASEGT. CDR3 length: 13 amino acids. The CDR3 region is CAPWARGTDTQYF. CDR3 in DNA: TGTGCCCCGTGGGCTAGGGGCACAGATACGCAGTATTTT.

This clone was recorded a few times. This sample also contains other DNA sequences that code for the same CDR3. This chain uses TRBV19 with TRBJ1-5, with 7 bases that match TRBD1. From germline, CDR1 is LNHDA and CDR2 SQIVND (reference sequence). Trimming at V came to 5 bases and at J to 0 bases, leaving 4 bases not matched to a gene. The CDR3 consists of 15 residues. The CDR3 DNA reads as TGTGCCAGTAGTGGAGGGACAGTTAGCAATCAGCCCCAGCATTTT. Its protein is CASSGGTVSNQPQHF.

CDR3 sequence (DNA): TGTGCCAGCAGCTTAGTCTCACCAGCGGGGTACAATGAGCAGTTCTTC. Translated, it gives CASSLVSPAGYNEQFF. V gene TRBV7-2 combines with J gene TRBJ2-1; 7 nucleotides line up with TRBD2. The CDR3 runs to 16 residues. The J segment lost 4 bases and the V segment lost 1 base, leaving 7 bases of the junction unmatched. From germline, CDR1 is SGHTA and CDR2 FQGNSA.

In this sample, this clone turned up a few times. The V gene is TRBV15, the J gene TRBJ1-1; D gene unclear. Germline V gives CDR1 LNHNV, CDR2 YYDKDF (reference sequence). V was clipped by 2 bases and J by 0 bases, with 4 bases between them. The CDR3 is 13 amino acids. CDR3 DNA: TGTGCCACCAGCAGAAGCATGAACACTGAAGCTTTCTTT. Residues: CATSRSMNTEAFF.

The gene calls are TRBV27 and TRBJ1-2; 9 nucleotides match TRBD1. The trim removed 5 bases at V and 1 base at J, leaving 5 bases unmatched. The CDR3 has 15 amino acids. Per germline, CDR1 MNHEY and CDR2 SMNVEV (reference sequence). The CDR3 bases are TGTGCCAGCAGTCAGACAGGGGGTAATAACTATGGCTACACCTTC. It codes for CASSQTGGNNYGYTF.

The chain uses TRBV2 and TRBJ2-3, with a possible D match to TRBD2 (5 bases). The CDR3 is 15 residues long. V dropped 3 bases and J dropped 2 bases, with 12 bases sitting between them. In germline, CDR1 is SNHLY, CDR2 FYNNEI. Written as DNA, the CDR3 is TGTGCCAGCAGTGACCGGGTCGGGATCACAGATACGCAGTATTTT. Translated, it gives CASSDRVGITDTQYF.

The genes are TRBV9 and TRBJ2-7; the D gene is possibly TRBD1 (6 bases). The CDR3 runs to 15 residues. Deletions cut 4 bases from V and 5 bases from J, with 19 bases between. CDR1 and CDR2 (germline): SGDLS, YYNGEE. The CDR3 sequence: CASSPSTGKVNEQYF. CDR3 in DNA: TGTGCCAGCAGCCCCTCAACAGGGAAGGTGAACGAGCAGTACTTC.

This clone was seen more than once but under ten times. The gene calls are TRBV2 and TRBJ1-6; no clear D. The length of the CDR3 is 13 residues. The V and J ends lost 4 bases and 7 bases respectively, with 8 bases between them. Germline lookup yields CDR1 SNHLY and CDR2 FYNNEI. This CDR3 reads CASSVWANSPLHF. In DNA form, the CDR3 reads TGTGCCAGCAGTGTTTGGGCAAATTCACCCCTCCACTTT.

The CDR3 bases are TGTGCCAGCAGCTCCGGGACAGGGGGCCCCCGAGCCCCCTACGAGCAGTACTTC. It translates to CASSSGTGGPRAPYEQYF. This chain uses TRBV7-6 with TRBJ2-7; 12 nucleotides match TRBD1. The CDR3 loop spans 18 amino acids. Germline-derived CDR1 and CDR2 are SGHVS and FNYEAQ. V gave up 4 bases and J gave up 2 bases; unmatched junction bases: 12. Supplemented by reference TRBV7-6 and TRBJ2-7, the full variable domain reads GAGVSQSPRYKVTKRGQDVALRCDPISGHVSLYWYRQALGQGPEFLTYFNYEAQQDKSGLPNDRFSAERPEGSISTLTIQRTEQRDSAMYRCASSSGTGGPRAPYEQYFGPGTRLTVT.

The chain employs TRBV2 and TRBJ1-4; D remains unclear. Looked up from germline, CDR1 is SNHLY and CDR2 is FYNNEI. The CDR3 contains 14 residues. V was shortened by 6 bases and J by 4 bases, with 12 bases between the two germline ends. CDR3 coding DNA: TGTGCCAGCAGGGAGACCGGGTATAATGAAAAACTGTTTTTT. This codes for CASRETGYNEKLFF.

The chain has TRBV4-3 and TRBJ2-3, with D perhaps TRBD1 or TRBD2 (5 bases each). CDR3 length: 16 amino acids. Trimming removed 1 base from V and 4 bases from J, with 15 bases in between. Germline lookup yields CDR1 LGHNA and CDR2 YSLEER. CDR3 coding DNA: TGCGCCAGCAGCCAAGCTACTATGAGGGGAGCAGATACGCAGTATTTT. It translates to CASSQATMRGADTQYF.

V gene TRBV19 combines with J gene TRBJ1-3, with D unresolved. Germline assignment: CDR1 LNHDA and CDR2 SQIVND (reference sequence). Between the trimmed V and J ends, which lost 8 bases and 0 bases, there was a span of 14 bases. CDR3 size: 15 residues. This CDR3 is CASYGFRSSGNTIYF. CDR3 in DNA: TGTGCCAGTTATGGATTCCGGAGCTCTGGAAACACCATATATTTT.

The chain uses TRBV11-2 and TRBJ2-7; 11 nucleotides align to TRBD2. The CDR3 has 16 amino acids. V shed 3 bases, J shed 2 bases, and the junction held 6 bases outside the gene matches. Germline V gene sequence: CDR1 SGHAT, CDR2 FQNNGV. The CDR3 DNA sequence: TGTGCCAGCAGCTTGGGTCCGGGACTAGCGGCCTACGAGCAGTACTTC. This codes for CASSLGPGLAAYEQYF.

J is TRBJ2-7 and V is TRBV20-1; tentatively, D is TRBD1 (6 bases). The CDR3 sequence is 11 residues long. V gave up 7 bases and J gave up 8 bases, with 15 bases separating them. CDR1 DFQATT and CDR2 SNEGSKA come from the germline V gene (reference sequence). CDR3 protein: CSGGRQGKQYF. CDR3 sequence (DNA): TGCAGTGGGGGGCGGCAGGGCAAGCAGTACTTC.

The gene calls are TRBV7-2 and TRBJ1-6; possibly TRBD1 for D (5 bases). Germline V CDR1 and CDR2: SGHTA, FQGNSA. This CDR3 region has 17 residues. The V end was cut by 1 base, the J end by 10 bases, with 20 bases between. The CDR3 nucleotides are TGTGCCAGCAGCTTAGGAGTATGGGGACGAGGCTGGTCACCCCTCCACTTT. This encodes CASSLGVWGRGWSPLHF.

J is TRBJ2-7 and V is TRBV7-5; TRBD1 is the table's D call, not checked against the DNA. TRBV7-5 is a known pseudogene. This CDR3 comprises 15 residues. CDR3: CARRKHRDRGFEQYF. The CDR3 DNA is TGTGCCAGAAGAAAGCACCGGGACAGGGGGTTCGAGCAGTACTTC.

This clone showed up just once. This sequence joins TRBV7-6 and TRBJ2-7; D perhaps matches TRBD2 (5 bases). The germline V gene encodes CDR1 SGHVS and CDR2 FNYEAQ. This CDR3 is built from 11 residues. Trimming removed 10 bases from V and 6 bases from J, with 13 bases in between. The CDR3 DNA reads TGTGCCACCAACCTTGGAGGCGAGCAGTACTTC. It translates to CATNLGGEQYF.

The rearrangement uses TRBV20-1 and TRBJ2-2; no definite D call. The CDR3 is 11 amino acids. The ends were cut back, 6 bases at V and 3 bases at J, with 5 bases in the middle. Looked up from germline, CDR1 is DFQATT and CDR2 is SNEGSKA (reference sequence). The DNA for the CDR3 is TGCAGTGCGCTGGACACCGGGGAGCTGTTTTTT. Translated: CSALDTGELFF.

V is TRBV7-9 and J is TRBJ2-2; 7 bases fit TRBD2. The CDR3 is 16 residues long. Per germline, CDR1 SEHNR and CDR2 FQNEAQ (reference sequence). V was clipped by 7 bases and J by 8 bases; unmatched bases: 16. CDR3 loop: CASTHGGGESSGELFF. The CDR3 bases are TGTGCCAGCACCCACGGGGGAGGGGAGTCGTCTGGGGAGCTGTTTTTT.